These 11 T cell receptor beta chains were all obtained from the same sample, sequenced in a study of vaccination and CD4 T cells after COVID-19. Noted treatment: approximately nine-day PBMC culture with coronavirus spike peptide pools or control peptides (ViraFEST assay). These TCRs' antigens remain unknown. Cultured CD4+ T cells had their DNA profiled by the Oncomine TCR Beta short-read assay. In TCRdb, the PCR reads were re-called with MiXCR into one record per CDR3 protein. Of 15,000 to 20,000 distinct CDR3 sequences in the sample, 57% were seen once. Sequenced sample: CD4+ T cells from blood, cultured in vitro. These TCRs come from a human donor who had recovered from COVID-19.

The chain is built from TRBV6-1 and TRBJ1-2; no firm D call. Trimming removed 6 bases at V and 6 bases at J, with 17 bases between. This CDR3 has 14 residues. Germline V gene data show CDR1 as MNHNS and CDR2 as SASEGT. This CDR3 is CASSAYGITNGYTF. DNA for the CDR3: TGTGCCAGCAGCGCATATGGCATTACAAATGGCTACACCTTC.

The sample holds a few counts of this clonotype. The V gene is TRBV28, the J gene TRBJ2-2, with D hard to call. The germline CDR1 and CDR2 sequences are MDHEN and SYDVKM. The CDR3 runs to 13 residues. V was trimmed by 6 bases and J by 2 bases, leaving 7 bases between them. CDR3 DNA sequence: TGTGCCAGCAGGTACGGCAACACCGGGGAGCTGTTTTTT. This codes for CASRYGNTGELFF.

The chain uses TRBV20-1 and TRBJ2-7; D unclear. The germline V gene has CDR1 DFQATT and CDR2 SNEGSKA (reference sequence). The CDR3 totals 16 residues. The V end lost 1 base, the J end lost 3 bases, and 19 bases lay between the germline ends. This chain's CDR3 is CSARAPHGSIDYEQYF. The CDR3 region has the DNA TGCAGTGCTAGAGCCCCCCACGGCTCAATTGACTACGAGCAGTACTTC.

This clonotype was counted only a few times. V gene TRBV7-2 combines with J gene TRBJ1-6, with D maybe TRBD1 (5 bases). The CDR3 extends over 15 amino acids. CDR1 SGHTA and CDR2 FQGNSA come from the germline V gene. Deletions cut 7 bases from V and 5 bases from J, with 15 bases between. CDR3 coding DNA: TGTGCCAGCAACCTCCTTGGGGGGAATAATTCACCCCTCCACTTT. Amino acids: CASNLLGGNNSPLHF.

The chain is built from TRBV4-3 and TRBJ1-1; a possible D gene is TRBD1 (6 bases). CDR3 size: 15 residues. Germline-derived CDR1 and CDR2 are LGHNA and YSLEER. Trimming took off 0 bases at V and 7 bases at J, with 15 bases between the two ends. CDR3 region: CASSQDPRGQLEAFF. Here the CDR3 DNA reads TGCGCCAGCAGCCAAGATCCCAGAGGACAGCTTGAAGCTTTCTTT.

The V and J genes are TRBV6-1 and TRBJ1-1; 7 positions match TRBD1. Per the germline V gene, CDR1 is MNHNS and CDR2 is SASEGT. The CDR3 is made up of 13 amino acids. Trimming at V came to 7 bases and at J to 5 bases, leaving 7 bases not matched to a gene. CDR3 bases: TGTGCCAGCACAGGGGGTTGGGGAACTGAAGCTTTCTTT. Its translation is CASTGGWGTEAFF.

This clonotype was seen a handful of times. This rearrangement joins TRBV20-1 to TRBJ1-1; tentatively, D is TRBD1 (5 bases). Germline V gene data show CDR1 as DFQATT and CDR2 as SNEGSKA (reference sequence). The CDR3 covers 14 residues. V lost 3 bases, J lost 6 bases, and 17 bases lay in between. The chain's CDR3 is CSASTGVSWAEAFF. The CDR3 region has the DNA TGCAGTGCTAGCACGGGGGTTAGTTGGGCTGAAGCTTTCTTT.

The chain recombines TRBV10-3 with TRBJ2-7; D tentatively reads TRBD1 or TRBD2 (5 bases each). The CDR3 is 13 amino acids. V lost 10 bases and J 3 bases, leaving 16 bases between the germline ends. Germline CDR1 reads ENHRY; CDR2 reads SYGVKD. CDR3 bases: TGTGCCAGCCACCGGGACCGCATCTACGAGCAGTACTTC. Amino acids: CASHRDRIYEQYF.

The chain recombines TRBV20-1 with TRBJ2-5; D remains unclear. This CDR3 is built from 18 residues. The V end was cut by 6 bases, the J end by 2 bases, with 28 bases between. Germline loops: CDR1 DFQATT, CDR2 SNEGSKA (reference sequence). CDR3 sequence (DNA): TGCAGTGCCAATAAGATCGTCTGGATCCAGTCCCCTCAAGAGACCCAGTACTTC. This codes for CSANKIVWIQSPQETQYF.

This chain joins TRBV7-2 and TRBJ1-5; no reliable D call. The CDR3 is made up of 17 amino acids. From germline, CDR1 is SGHTA and CDR2 FQGNSA. Trimming shortened V by 2 bases and J by 2 bases, and 16 bases separated the two germline ends. CDR3 in DNA: TGTGCCAGCAGCTTACCCTCCTACAGCGGGGGCAATCAGCCCCAGCATTTT. Encoded protein: CASSLPSYSGGNQPQHF.

This chain joins TRBV6-1 and TRBJ1-2; 8 bases fit TRBD1. Germline assignment: CDR1 MNHNS and CDR2 SASEGT. The trim removed 8 bases at V and 8 bases at J, leaving 7 bases unmatched. This CDR3 is built from 12 residues. CDR3 loop: CASQTGERGYTF. The CDR3 DNA is TGTGCCAGCCAGACAGGGGAAAGGGGCTACACCTTC.